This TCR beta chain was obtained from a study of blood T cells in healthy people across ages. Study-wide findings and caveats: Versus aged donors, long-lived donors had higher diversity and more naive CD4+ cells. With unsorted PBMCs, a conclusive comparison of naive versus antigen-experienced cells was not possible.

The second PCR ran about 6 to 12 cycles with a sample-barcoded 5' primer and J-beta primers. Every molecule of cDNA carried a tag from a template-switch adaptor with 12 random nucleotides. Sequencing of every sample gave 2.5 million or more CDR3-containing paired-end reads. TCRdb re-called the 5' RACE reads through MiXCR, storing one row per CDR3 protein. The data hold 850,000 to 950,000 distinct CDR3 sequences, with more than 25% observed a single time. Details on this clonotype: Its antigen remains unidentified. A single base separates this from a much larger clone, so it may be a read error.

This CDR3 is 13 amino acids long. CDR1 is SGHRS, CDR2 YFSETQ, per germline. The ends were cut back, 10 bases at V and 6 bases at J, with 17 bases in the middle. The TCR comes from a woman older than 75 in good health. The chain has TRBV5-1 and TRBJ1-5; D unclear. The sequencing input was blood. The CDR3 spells CAGTFLPGQPQHF. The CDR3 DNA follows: TGCGCCGGCACCTTTTTACCAGGTCAGCCCCAGCATTTT.